The entry below describes one T cell receptor (beta chain). V was cut by 2 bases and J by 3 bases, with 14 bases left in between. The CDR3 covers 16 residues. Germline V gene sequence: CDR1 SEHNR, CDR2 FQNEAQ (reference sequence). The TCR beta library used iRepertoire HTBI primers with Arm-PCR amplification of CDR3. TCRdb independently ran MiXCR on the multiplex PCR reads; one entry per CDR3 protein. The table includes 580,000 or so distinct CDR3 sequences, about 16% detected once. This sample is part of a study of regulatory T cells in long-lasting Graves disease. As for time point: newly diagnosed GD, antithyroid drugs for less than 3 months. Scientists built the TCR library using RNA that was extracted from PBMCs. The data also belong to a second study, concerning T cells in Graves' hyperthyroidism and ophthalmopathy. That study reports: RT-PCR in the first round (using the HTBI primer set) targeted the TCR CDR3.

The specimen was peripheral blood mononuclear cells (PBMCs), collected at new diagnosis, from a patient treated with antithyroid drugs. The TCR comes from a man aged 18-30 years with Graves disease. The chain combines TRBV7-9 with TRBJ1-5, with D unresolved. The CDR3 reads CASSLNGGPVNQPQHF. The DNA of the CDR3 is TGTGCCAGCAGCTTAAACGGCGGCCCGGTCAATCAGCCCCAGCATTTT.